These 12 T cell receptor beta chains were sequenced from one sample in a study of blood T cells in healthy people across ages. A J-beta primer mix and a sample-barcoded 5' primer were used in a second PCR of about 7 to 12 cycles. MiXCR was run by TCRdb on the 5' RACE reads, yielding one entry per CDR3 protein. The table has 630,000 or so distinct CDR3 sequences, about 30% seen once; the top ten hold about a sixth. Sequences were obtained from blood. These receptors all stem from a woman older than 75 in good health.

This clonotype was seen ten or more times. V and J are TRBV7-2 and TRBJ1-2; TRBD1 aligns across 7 bases. The CDR3 has 13 residues. Trimming at V came to 5 bases and at J to 4 bases, leaving 4 bases not matched to a gene. In germline, CDR1 is SGHTA, CDR2 FQGNSA. The CDR3 sequence: CASSRDSSYGYTF. CDR3 nucleotides: TGTGCCAGCAGCCGGGACAGCTCCTATGGCTACACCTTC.

This chain links TRBV20-1 with TRBJ1-4; D remains ambiguous. The V end lost 1 base, the J end lost 5 bases, and 11 bases lay between the germline ends. This CDR3 is built from 14 residues. CDR1 and CDR2 (germline): DFQATT, SNEGSKA (reference sequence). DNA of the CDR3: TGCAGTGCTAGAGTTCCCGGCGGCAATGAAAAACTGTTTTTT. It specifies CSARVPGGNEKLFF.

This clonotype was seen a few times. A much larger clone sits a single nucleotide away, making a read error possible. The chain has TRBV20-1 and TRBJ2-7, with D hard to call. The CDR3 length is 15 residues. Germline V gene lookup returns CDR1 DFQATT and CDR2 SNEGSKA (reference sequence). Trimming pared 0 bases from V and 2 bases from J, leaving 14 bases between. For the CDR3, the DNA is TGCAGTGCTAGAGAGGTTCGGGCAGAAACCTACGAGCAGTACTTC. Encoded protein: CSAREVRAETYEQYF.

This clonotype was found many times. The chain combines TRBV5-1 with TRBJ2-7; 7 bases line up with TRBD1. There are 14 residues in the CDR3. Trimming at V came to 4 bases and at J to 2 bases, leaving 6 bases not matched to a gene. Looked up from germline, CDR1 is SGHRS and CDR2 is YFSETQ. DNA of the CDR3: TGCGCCAGCAGCAGGACAGGTTTGACCTACGAGCAGTACTTC. As protein: CASSRTGLTYEQYF.

V is TRBV18 and J is TRBJ1-6; weak D call: TRBD1 (5 bases). Trimming stripped 0 bases from V and 7 bases from J, with 10 bases between. CDR1 and CDR2 (germline): KGHSH, LQKENI. The CDR3 is 15 residues long. The CDR3 here is CASSPPGGTNSPLHF. In DNA form, the CDR3 reads TGTGCCAGCTCACCACCGGGAGGGACGAATTCACCCCTCCACTTT.

This chain links TRBV5-1 with TRBJ1-1; 7 nucleotides match TRBD1. From germline, CDR1 is SGHRS and CDR2 YFSETQ. CDR3 length: 17 residues. Unmatched junction bases numbered 10, after V lost 0 bases and J lost 2 bases. CDR3 protein: CASSLEGGRAKNTEAFF. The CDR3 bases are TGCGCCAGCAGCTTGGAAGGGGGCAGGGCGAAAAACACTGAAGCTTTCTTT.

There are many counts of this clonotype. The chain couples TRBV20-1 to TRBJ2-1; 7 nucleotides agree with TRBD2. The CDR3 sequence is 13 residues long. Trimming took 3 bases from V and 2 from J; bases not matched to a gene: 1. Germline values: CDR1 DFQATT, CDR2 SNEGSKA (reference sequence). The CDR3 region is CSASAGAYNEQFF. Here the CDR3 DNA reads TGCAGTGCTAGTGCGGGGGCCTACAATGAGCAGTTCTTC.

This clonotype was observed at least ten times. The chain carries TRBV12-3 or TRBV12-4 and TRBJ1-6; 7 nucleotides align to TRBD1. Trimming cost V 8 bases and J 7 bases; bases outside gene matches: 5. This CDR3 has 13 residues. CDR3 in DNA: TGTGCCAGCCGCCGGGACAGCAATTCACCCCTCCACTTT. Residues: CASRRDSNSPLHF.

This clonotype appeared many times. The chain links TRBV29-1 to TRBJ2-7, with D unresolved. This CDR3 is 11 amino acids long. Germline CDR1 and CDR2: SQVTM and ANQGSEA. With 3 bases removed from V and 3 bases from J, the gap between germline ends came to 6 bases. CDR3: CSVETVYEQYF. The CDR3 DNA reads as TGCAGCGTTGAGACGGTCTACGAGCAGTACTTC.

This clonotype appeared many times. This chain connects TRBV29-1 to TRBJ2-3; perhaps D is TRBD1 or TRBD2 (5 bases each). The ends were cut back, 6 bases at V and 2 bases at J, with 12 bases in the middle. CDR3 size: 13 residues. From germline, CDR1 is SQVTM and CDR2 ANQGSEA. In nucleotides, the CDR3 is TGCAGCGTGTCTTCGGGGCTCACAGATACGCAGTATTTT. Translated, it gives CSVSSGLTDTQYF.

The chain recombines TRBV2 with TRBJ2-2, with unresolved D. Germline-derived CDR1 and CDR2 are SNHLY and FYNNEI. The CDR3 is made up of 13 amino acids. The germline V and J ends were trimmed by 9 bases and 4 bases, with 12 bases remaining between them. CDR3 nucleotides: TGTGCCAGTTCAACGTTGCGCACCGGGGAGCTGTTTTTT. This sequence encodes CASSTLRTGELFF.

Remarks on this clonotype: Mismatch with germline at one junction end may stem from a read error. V and J are TRBV20-1 and TRBJ2-3; no clear D gene. Germline V lookup: CDR1 DFQATT, CDR2 SNEGSKA (reference sequence). This CDR3 has 13 residues. CDR3 bases: TGCATTGCTAGAGACCCGACCCATTCGACGCAGTATTTT. Translated: CIARDPTHSTQYF.